A selection of T cell receptor beta chains follows, all from one sample in a study of Ad26.COV2.S vaccination and SARS-CoV-2 variants. Profiled with immunoSEQ multiplex PCR; TCRdb holds only in-frame clones, not every one. The sample lists 350,000 to 450,000 clones, around 92% occurring once. Sequencing was performed on peripheral blood, taken in a trial of Ad26.COV2.S vaccine versus placebo. These receptor sequences come from a person between 18 and 65 years old who received the Ad26.COV2.S COVID-19 vaccine or a placebo. Each CDR3 is given with its conserved first and last residue. The order of the fields is V gene, J gene, clone size, D gene, CDR3 protein, CDR3 DNA. The D gene is left open where the match is weak. Some rows have no size entry. The others give once, few or many, or a class for an expanded clone.

v_gene: TRBV18; j_gene: TRBJ1-6; abundance: NA; d_gene: TRBD1; CDR3aa: CASSPLSPSGGNSPLHF; CDR3nt: TGTGCCAGCTCACCGTTGTCTCCATCAGGGGGAAATTCACCCCTCCACTTT
v_gene: TRBV7-2; j_gene: TRBJ2-1; abundance: NA; d_gene: NA; CDR3aa: CASSSQRLGGGYNEQFF; CDR3nt: TGTGCCAGCAGCTCACAGAGGCTAGGGGGAGGGTACAATGAGCAGTTCTTC
v_gene: TRBV7-9; j_gene: TRBJ1-3; abundance: NA; d_gene: TRBD1; CDR3aa: CASSLMPRTGYSGNTIYF; CDR3nt: TGTGCCAGCAGCTTAATGCCTCGGACAGGCTACTCTGGAAACACCATATATTTT
v_gene: TRBV6-2/TRBV6-3; j_gene: TRBJ2-3; abundance: once; d_gene: NA; CDR3aa: CASTPQGTDTQYF; CDR3nt: TGTGCCAGCACCCCCCAGGGCACAGATACGCAGTATTTT
v_gene: TRBV7-9; j_gene: TRBJ1-6; abundance: NA; d_gene: NA; CDR3aa: CASSSGQMVSPLHF; CDR3nt: TGTGCCAGCAGCTCAGGACAGATGGTTTCACCCCTCCACTTT
v_gene: TRBV19; j_gene: TRBJ2-7; abundance: NA; d_gene: TRBD1; CDR3aa: CASSIGQGATYEQYF; CDR3nt: TGTGCCAGTAGTATAGGCCAGGGGGCCACCTACGAGCAGTACTTC
v_gene: TRBV2; j_gene: TRBJ2-5; abundance: NA; d_gene: NA; CDR3aa: CASSSNLGQETQYF; CDR3nt: TGTGCCAGCAGTTCGAACCTTGGGCAAGAGACCCAGTACTTC
v_gene: TRBV7-2; j_gene: TRBJ2-3; abundance: NA; d_gene: NA; CDR3aa: CASSFKPHTDTQYF; CDR3nt: TGTGCCAGCAGCTTTAAACCCCACACAGATACGCAGTATTTT
v_gene: TRBV9; j_gene: TRBJ2-3; abundance: NA; d_gene: TRBD2; CDR3aa: CASSASGGAVDTQYF; CDR3nt: TGTGCCAGCAGCGCGAGCGGGGGGGCCGTAGATACGCAGTATTTT
v_gene: TRBV7-2; j_gene: TRBJ1-3; abundance: NA; d_gene: NA; CDR3aa: CASSLGGSGNTIYF; CDR3nt: TGTGCCAGCAGCCTAGGGGGGTCTGGAAACACCATATATTTT
v_gene: TRBV7-2; j_gene: TRBJ2-5; abundance: NA; d_gene: NA; CDR3aa: CASSAVIQETQYF; CDR3nt: TGTGCCAGCAGCGCGGTCATCCAAGAGACCCAGTACTTC
v_gene: TRBV7-2; j_gene: TRBJ1-5; abundance: NA; d_gene: TRBD1; CDR3aa: CASSKQGAQNQPQHF; CDR3nt: TGTGCCAGCAGCAAACAGGGGGCGCAGAATCAGCCCCAGCATTTT
v_gene: TRBV11-2; j_gene: TRBJ2-5; abundance: NA; d_gene: TRBD1; CDR3aa: CASSLGRTGQEETQYF; CDR3nt: TGTGCCAGCAGCTTGGGAAGGACAGGGCAAGAAGAGACCCAGTACTTC
v_gene: TRBV28; j_gene: TRBJ2-6; abundance: NA; d_gene: TRBD1; CDR3aa: CASSKSGQGIAGANVLTF; CDR3nt: TGTGCCAGCAGCAAATCGGGACAGGGGATCGCTGGGGCCAACGTCCTGACTTTC
v_gene: TRBV6-2/TRBV6-3; j_gene: TRBJ2-5; abundance: NA; d_gene: NA; CDR3aa: CASSRPYRDSLRETQYF; CDR3nt: TGTGCCAGCAGCCGCCCTTACCGGGACTCCCTACGGGAGACCCAGTACTTC
v_gene: TRBV25-1; j_gene: TRBJ1-1; abundance: NA; d_gene: TRBD1; CDR3aa: CASSELGNRGRDTEAFF; CDR3nt: TGTGCCAGCAGTGAATTAGGGAACAGGGGGAGGGACACTGAAGCTTTCTTT
v_gene: TRBV18; j_gene: TRBJ1-2; abundance: NA; d_gene: NA; CDR3aa: CASSPQGLVPYGYTF; CDR3nt: TGTGCCAGCTCACCACAGGGGTTGGTTCCCTATGGCTACACCTTC
v_gene: TRBV18; j_gene: TRBJ1-1; abundance: NA; d_gene: NA; CDR3aa: CASSPQVRENTEAFF; CDR3nt: TGTGCCAGCTCACCACAGGTTCGGGAAAACACTGAAGCTTTCTTT